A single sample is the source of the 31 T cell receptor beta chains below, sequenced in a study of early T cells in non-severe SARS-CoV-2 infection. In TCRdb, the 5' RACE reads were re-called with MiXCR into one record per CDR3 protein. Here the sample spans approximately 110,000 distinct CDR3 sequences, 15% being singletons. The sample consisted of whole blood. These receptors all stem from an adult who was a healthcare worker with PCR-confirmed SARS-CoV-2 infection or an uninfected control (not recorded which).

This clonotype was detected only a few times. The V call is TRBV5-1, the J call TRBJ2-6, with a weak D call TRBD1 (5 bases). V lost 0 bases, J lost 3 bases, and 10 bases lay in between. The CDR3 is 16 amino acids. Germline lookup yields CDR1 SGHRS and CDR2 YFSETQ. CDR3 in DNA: TGCGCCAGCAGCTTGGTAGGGGCCCTTGGGGCCAACGTCCTGACTTTC. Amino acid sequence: CASSLVGALGANVLTF.

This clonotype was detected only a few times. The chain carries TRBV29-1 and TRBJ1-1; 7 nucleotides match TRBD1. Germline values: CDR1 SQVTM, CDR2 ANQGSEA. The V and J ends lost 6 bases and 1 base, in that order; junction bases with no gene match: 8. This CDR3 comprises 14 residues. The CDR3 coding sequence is TGCAGCGTCGGAGGGACAGTATCGAACACTGAAGCTTTCTTT. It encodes CSVGGTVSNTEAFF.

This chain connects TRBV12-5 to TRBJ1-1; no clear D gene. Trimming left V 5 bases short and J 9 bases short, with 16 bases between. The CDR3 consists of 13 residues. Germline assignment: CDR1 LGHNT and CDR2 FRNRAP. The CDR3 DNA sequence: TGTGCTAGTGGTCCCTCCCCAGTCGCCCAAGCTTTCTTT. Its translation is CASGPSPVAQAFF.

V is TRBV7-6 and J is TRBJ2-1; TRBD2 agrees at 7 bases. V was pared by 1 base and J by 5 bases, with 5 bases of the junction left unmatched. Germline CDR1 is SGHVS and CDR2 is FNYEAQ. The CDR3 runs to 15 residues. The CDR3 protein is CASSLELARNNEQFF. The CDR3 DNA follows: TGTGCCAGCAGCTTAGAACTAGCGAGGAACAATGAGCAGTTCTTC.

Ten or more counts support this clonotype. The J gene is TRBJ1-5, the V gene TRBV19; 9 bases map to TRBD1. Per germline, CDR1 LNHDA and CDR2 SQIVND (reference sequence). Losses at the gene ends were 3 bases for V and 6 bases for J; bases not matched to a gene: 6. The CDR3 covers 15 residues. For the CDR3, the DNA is TGTGCCAGTAGTATGTCACAGGGGGCGTTTCAGCCCCAGCATTTT. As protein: CASSMSQGAFQPQHF.

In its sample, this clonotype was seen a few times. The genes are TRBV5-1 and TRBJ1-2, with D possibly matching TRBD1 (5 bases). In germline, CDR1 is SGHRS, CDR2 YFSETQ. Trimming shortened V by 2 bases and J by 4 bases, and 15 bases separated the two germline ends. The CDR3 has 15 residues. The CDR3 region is CASSLGHGAGYGYTF. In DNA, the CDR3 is TGCGCCAGCAGCTTAGGTCATGGGGCTGGCTATGGCTACACCTTC.

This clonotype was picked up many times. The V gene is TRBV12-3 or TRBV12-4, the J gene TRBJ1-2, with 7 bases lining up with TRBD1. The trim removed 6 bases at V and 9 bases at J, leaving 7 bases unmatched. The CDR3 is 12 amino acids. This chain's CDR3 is CASRPTGTRYTF. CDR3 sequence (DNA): TGTGCCAGCAGGCCGACAGGGACCCGCTACACCTTC.

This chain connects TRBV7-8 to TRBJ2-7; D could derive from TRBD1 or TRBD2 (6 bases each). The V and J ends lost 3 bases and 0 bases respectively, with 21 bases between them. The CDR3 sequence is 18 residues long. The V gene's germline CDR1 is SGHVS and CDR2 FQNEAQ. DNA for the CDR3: TGTGCCAGCAGCTTGTCCCCGGGGAGGACAGAGAGCTCCTACGAGCAGTACTTC. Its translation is CASSLSPGRTESSYEQYF.

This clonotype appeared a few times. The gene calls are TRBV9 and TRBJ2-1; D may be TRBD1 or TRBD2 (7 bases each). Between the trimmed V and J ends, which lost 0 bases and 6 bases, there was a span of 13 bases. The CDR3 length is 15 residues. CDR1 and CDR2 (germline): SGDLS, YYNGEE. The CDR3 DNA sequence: TGTGCCAGCAGCGTAGGTCAGGGGGGGATCAATGAGCAGTTCTTC. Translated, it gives CASSVGQGGINEQFF.

The CDR3 DNA reads as TGCAGTGCTAGGCCCACCCGAGGGCTCACAGATACGCAGTATTTT. Translating gives CSARPTRGLTDTQYF. The V gene is TRBV20-1, the J gene TRBJ2-3; D possibly corresponds to TRBD2 (5 bases). V lost 3 bases and J 2 bases, leaving 15 bases between the germline ends. CDR1 is DFQATT and CDR2 is SNEGSKA in the germline V gene (reference sequence). This CDR3 contains 15 residues.

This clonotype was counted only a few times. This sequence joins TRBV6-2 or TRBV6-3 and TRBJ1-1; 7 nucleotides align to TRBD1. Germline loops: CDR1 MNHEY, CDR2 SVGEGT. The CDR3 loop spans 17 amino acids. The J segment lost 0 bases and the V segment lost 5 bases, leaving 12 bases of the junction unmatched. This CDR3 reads CASSPNRGPGMNTEAFF. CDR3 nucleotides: TGTGCCAGCAGTCCCAACAGGGGCCCCGGAATGAACACTGAAGCTTTCTTT.

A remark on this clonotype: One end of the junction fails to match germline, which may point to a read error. The CDR3 DNA reads as TGTGCCGGCTCACCCGGGACAGGGGGCAATCAGCCCCAGCATTTT. Protein sequence: CAGSPGTGGNQPQHF. The V and J genes are TRBV18 and TRBJ1-5, with 10 nucleotides matching TRBD1. The germline gives CDR1 KGHSH, CDR2 LQKENI. CDR3 size: 15 residues.

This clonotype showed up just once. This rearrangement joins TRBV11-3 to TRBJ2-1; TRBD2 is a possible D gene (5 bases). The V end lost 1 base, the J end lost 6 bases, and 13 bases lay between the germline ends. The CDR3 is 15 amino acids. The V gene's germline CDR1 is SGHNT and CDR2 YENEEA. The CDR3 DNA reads TGTGCCAGCAGCTTAGGTCTAGCCTCGACCAATGAGCAGTTCTTC. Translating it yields CASSLGLASTNEQFF.

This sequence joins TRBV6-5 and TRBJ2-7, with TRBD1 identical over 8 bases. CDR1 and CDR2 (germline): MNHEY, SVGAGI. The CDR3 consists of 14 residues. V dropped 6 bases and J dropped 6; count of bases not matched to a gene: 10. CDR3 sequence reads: CASRTQGAQGEQYF. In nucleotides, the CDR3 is TGTGCCAGCAGAACCCAGGGGGCGCAGGGCGAGCAGTACTTC.

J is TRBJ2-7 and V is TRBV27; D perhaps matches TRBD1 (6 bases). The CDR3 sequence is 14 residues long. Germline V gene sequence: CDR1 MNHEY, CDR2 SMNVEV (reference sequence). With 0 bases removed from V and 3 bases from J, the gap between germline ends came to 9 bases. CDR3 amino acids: CASSLSGQYYEQYF. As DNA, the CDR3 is TGTGCCAGCAGTTTATCCGGACAGTACTACGAGCAGTACTTC.

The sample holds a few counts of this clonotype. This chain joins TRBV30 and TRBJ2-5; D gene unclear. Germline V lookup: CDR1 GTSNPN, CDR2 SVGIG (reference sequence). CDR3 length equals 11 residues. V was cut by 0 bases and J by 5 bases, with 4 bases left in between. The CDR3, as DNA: TGTGCCTGGAGTGTACCTGAGACCCAGTACTTC. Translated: CAWSVPETQYF.

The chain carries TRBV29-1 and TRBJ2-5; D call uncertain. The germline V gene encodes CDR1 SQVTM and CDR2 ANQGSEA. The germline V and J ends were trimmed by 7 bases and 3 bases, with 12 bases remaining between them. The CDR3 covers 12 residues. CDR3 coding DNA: TGCAGCGCTTCGACTGCAGAAGAGACCCAGTACTTC. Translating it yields CSASTAEETQYF. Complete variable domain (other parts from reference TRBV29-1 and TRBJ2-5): SAVISQKPSRDICQRGTSLTIQCQVDSQVTMMFWYRQQPGQSLTLIATANQGSEATYESGFVIDKFPISRPNLTFSTLTVSNMSPEDSSIYLCSASTAEETQYFGPGTRLLVL.

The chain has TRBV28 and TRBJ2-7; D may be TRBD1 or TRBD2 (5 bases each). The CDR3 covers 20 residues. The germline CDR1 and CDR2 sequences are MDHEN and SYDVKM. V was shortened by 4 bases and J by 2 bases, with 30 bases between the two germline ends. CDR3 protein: CASSSPGDVGQSVDPYEQYF. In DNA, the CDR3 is TGTGCCAGCAGTTCCCCCGGGGACGTAGGACAATCTGTCGACCCCTACGAGCAGTACTTC.

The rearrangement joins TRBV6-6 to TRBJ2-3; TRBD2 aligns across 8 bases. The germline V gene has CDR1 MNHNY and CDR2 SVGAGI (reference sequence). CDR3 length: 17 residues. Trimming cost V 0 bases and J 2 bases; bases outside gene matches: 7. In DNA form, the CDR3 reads TGTGCCAGCAGTTACTCGCGCTCTAGCGGGTCCACAGATACGCAGTATTTT. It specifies CASSYSRSSGSTDTQYF.

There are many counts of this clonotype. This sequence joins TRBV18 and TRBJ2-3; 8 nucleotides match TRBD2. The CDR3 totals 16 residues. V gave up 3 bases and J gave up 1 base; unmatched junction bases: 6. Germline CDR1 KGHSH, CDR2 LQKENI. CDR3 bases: TGTGCCAGCTCACCGAGGAATAGCGGGGGCACAGATACGCAGTATTTT. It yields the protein CASSPRNSGGTDTQYF.

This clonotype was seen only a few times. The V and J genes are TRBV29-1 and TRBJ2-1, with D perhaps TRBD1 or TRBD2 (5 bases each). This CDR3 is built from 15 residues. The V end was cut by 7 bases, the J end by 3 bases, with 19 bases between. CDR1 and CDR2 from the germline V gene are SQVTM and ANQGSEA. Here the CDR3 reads CSARVRGVYYNEQFF. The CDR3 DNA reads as TGCAGCGCCAGGGTTAGAGGGGTTTACTACAATGAGCAGTTCTTC.

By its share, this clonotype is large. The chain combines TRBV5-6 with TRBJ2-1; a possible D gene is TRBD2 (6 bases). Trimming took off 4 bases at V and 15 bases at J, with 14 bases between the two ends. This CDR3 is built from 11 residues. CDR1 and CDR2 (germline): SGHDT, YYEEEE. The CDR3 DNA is TGTGCCAGCAGCGCAGCTAGCGAACTGTTCTTC. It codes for CASSAASELFF.

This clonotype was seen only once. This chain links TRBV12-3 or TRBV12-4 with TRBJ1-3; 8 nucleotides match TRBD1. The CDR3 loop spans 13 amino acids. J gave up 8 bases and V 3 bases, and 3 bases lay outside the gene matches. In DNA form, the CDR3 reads TGTGCCAGCAGTTTGGCAGGGGGCTACACCATATATTTT. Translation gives CASSLAGGYTIYF.

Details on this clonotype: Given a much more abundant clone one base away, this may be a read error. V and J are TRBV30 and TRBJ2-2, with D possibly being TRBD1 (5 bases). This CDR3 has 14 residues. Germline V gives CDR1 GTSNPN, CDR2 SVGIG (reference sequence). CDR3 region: CAWSVQGYTGQLFF. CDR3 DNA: TGTGCCTGGAGTGTCCAGGGTTACACCGGGCAGCTGTTTTTT. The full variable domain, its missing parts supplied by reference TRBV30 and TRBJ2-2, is SQTIHQWPATLVQPVGSPLSLECTVEGTSNPNLYWYRQAAGRGLQLLFYSVGIGQISSEVPQNLSASRPQDRQFILSSKKLLLSDSGFYLCAWSVQGYTGQLFFGEGSRLTVL.

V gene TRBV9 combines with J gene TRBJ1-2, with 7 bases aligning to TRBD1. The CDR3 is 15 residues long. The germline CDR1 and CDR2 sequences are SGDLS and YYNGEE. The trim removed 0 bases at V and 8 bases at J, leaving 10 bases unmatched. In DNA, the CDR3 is TGTGCCAGCAGCGTAGTAGGGGGCGCCCCGGGAGGCTACACCTTC. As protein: CASSVVGGAPGGYTF.

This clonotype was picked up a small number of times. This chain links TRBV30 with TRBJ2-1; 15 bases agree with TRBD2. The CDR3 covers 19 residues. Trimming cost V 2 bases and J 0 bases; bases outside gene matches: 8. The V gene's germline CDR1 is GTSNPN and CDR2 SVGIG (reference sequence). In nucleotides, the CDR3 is TGTGCCTGGAGTTCCACGGGGACTAGCGGGGGGCGCTCCTACAATGAGCAGTTCTTC. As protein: CAWSSTGTSGGRSYNEQFF.

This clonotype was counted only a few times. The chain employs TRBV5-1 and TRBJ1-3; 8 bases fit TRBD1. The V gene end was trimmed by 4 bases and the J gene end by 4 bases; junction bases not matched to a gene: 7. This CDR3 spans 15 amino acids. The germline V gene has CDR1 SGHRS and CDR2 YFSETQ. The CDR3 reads CASSLQGANGNTIYF. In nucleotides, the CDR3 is TGCGCCAGCAGCCTTCAGGGGGCTAACGGAAACACCATATATTTT.

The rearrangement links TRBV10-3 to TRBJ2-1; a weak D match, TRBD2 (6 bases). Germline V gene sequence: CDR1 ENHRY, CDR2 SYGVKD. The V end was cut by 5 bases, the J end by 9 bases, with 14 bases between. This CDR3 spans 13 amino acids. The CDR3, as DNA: TGTGCCATCAGTACGGAGGGTTTGGGTGAGCAGTTCTTC. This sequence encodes CAISTEGLGEQFF.

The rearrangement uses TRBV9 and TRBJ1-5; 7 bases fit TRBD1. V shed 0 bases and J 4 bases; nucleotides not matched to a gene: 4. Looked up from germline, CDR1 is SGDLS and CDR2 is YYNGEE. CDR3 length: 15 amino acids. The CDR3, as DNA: TGTGCCAGCAGCGTAGGGACAGGAGATAATCAGCCCCAGCATTTT. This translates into CASSVGTGDNQPQHF.

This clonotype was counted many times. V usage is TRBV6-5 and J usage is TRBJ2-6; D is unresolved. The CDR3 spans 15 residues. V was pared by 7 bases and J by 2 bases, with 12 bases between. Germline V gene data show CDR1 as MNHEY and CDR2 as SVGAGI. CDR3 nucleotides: TGTGCCAGCACCGAAGGTGTAACTGGGGCCAACGTCCTGACTTTC. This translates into CASTEGVTGANVLTF.

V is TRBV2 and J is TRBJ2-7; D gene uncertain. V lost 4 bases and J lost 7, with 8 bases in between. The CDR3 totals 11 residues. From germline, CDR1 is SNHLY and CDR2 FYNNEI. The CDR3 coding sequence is TGTGCCAGCAGTGGAGAAGGGGAGCAGTACTTC. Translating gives CASSGEGEQYF.